This TCR beta chain was captured in a study of vaccination and CD4 T cells after COVID-19. As for the study in general: Overlapping spike peptides of SARS-CoV-2, HCoV-NL63, HCoV-OC43 and HCoV-229E were used, and cells were stimulated with them. Study results and caveats: Early timepoints after natural infection were not analyzed in these convalescent patients. Convalescent patients displayed spike mono-reactivity in 304 of 307 vaccine-specific clones.

At the Johns Hopkins FTIC core, DNA taken from cultured CD4+ T cells was sequenced by way of the Oncomine TCR Beta short-read assay. Each CDR3 protein is one row after TCRdb ran MiXCR on the PCR reads. The sample has about 3,600 distinct CDR3 sequences; around 25% are singletons. Treatment here: roughly 11-day PBMC culture with coronavirus spike peptide pools or control peptides (ViraFEST assay). CD4+ T-cell collection from the unexposed donor predated the COVID-19 pandemic (2011-2018). CDR3 length equals 13 residues. CDR1 and CDR2 (germline): DFQATT, SNEGSKA (reference sequence). V was trimmed by 6 bases and J by 4 bases, leaving 15 bases between them. This clonotype has more than one count but fewer than ten. Antigen: not known.

This receptor was identified in a human donor in good health. The sequencing sample was made of CD4+ T cells from blood, cultured in vitro. The V call is TRBV20-1, the J call TRBJ2-5, with D perhaps being TRBD1 or TRBD2 (5 bases each). The DNA of the CDR3 is TGCAGTGCGGTCCCAGGGAGTAGAGAGACCCAGTACTTC. Translated: CSAVPGSRETQYF.